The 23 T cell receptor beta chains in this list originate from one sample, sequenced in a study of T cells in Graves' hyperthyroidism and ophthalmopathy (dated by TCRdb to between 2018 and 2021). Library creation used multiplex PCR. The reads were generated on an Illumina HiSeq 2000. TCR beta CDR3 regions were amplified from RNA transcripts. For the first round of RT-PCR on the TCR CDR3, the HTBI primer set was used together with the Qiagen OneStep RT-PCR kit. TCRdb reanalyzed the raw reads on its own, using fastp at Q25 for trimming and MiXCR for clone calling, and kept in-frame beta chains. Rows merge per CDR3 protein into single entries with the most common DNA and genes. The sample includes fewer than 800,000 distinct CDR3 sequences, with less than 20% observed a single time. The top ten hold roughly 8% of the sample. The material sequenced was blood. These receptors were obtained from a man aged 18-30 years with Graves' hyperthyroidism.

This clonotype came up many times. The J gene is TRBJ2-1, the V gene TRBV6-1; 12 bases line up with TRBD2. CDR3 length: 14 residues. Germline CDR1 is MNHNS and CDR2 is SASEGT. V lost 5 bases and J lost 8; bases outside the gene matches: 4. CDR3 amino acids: CASSSTSGSYEQFF. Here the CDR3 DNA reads TGTGCCAGCAGTTCGACTAGCGGGAGTTATGAGCAGTTCTTC.

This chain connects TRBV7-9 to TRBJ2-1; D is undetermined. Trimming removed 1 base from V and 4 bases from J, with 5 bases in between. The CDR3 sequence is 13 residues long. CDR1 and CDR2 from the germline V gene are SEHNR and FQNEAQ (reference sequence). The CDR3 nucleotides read TGTGCCAGCAGCTTAGGGAAATACAATGAGCAGTTCTTC. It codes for CASSLGKYNEQFF. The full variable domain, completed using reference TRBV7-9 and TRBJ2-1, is DTGVSQNPRHKITKRGQNVTFRCDPISEHNRLYWYRQTLGQGPEFLTYFQNEAQLEKSRLLSDRFSAERPKGSFSTLEIQRTEQGDSAMYLCASSLGKYNEQFFGPGTRLTVL.

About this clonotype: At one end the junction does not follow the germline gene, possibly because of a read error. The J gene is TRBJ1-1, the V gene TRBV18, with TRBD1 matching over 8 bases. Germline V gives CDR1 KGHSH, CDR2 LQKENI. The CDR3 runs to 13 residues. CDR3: CASSPDREGEALF. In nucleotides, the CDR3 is TGTGCCAGCTCACCGGACAGGGAAGGTGAAGCTCTCTTT.

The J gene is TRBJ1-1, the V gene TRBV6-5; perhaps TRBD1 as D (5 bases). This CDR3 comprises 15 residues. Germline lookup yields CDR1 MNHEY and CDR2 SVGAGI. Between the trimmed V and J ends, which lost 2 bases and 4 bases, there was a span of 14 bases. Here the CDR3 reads CASSYPGGGGTEAFF. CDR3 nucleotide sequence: TGTGCCAGCAGTTACCCCGGTGGGGGGGGCACTGAAGCTTTCTTT.

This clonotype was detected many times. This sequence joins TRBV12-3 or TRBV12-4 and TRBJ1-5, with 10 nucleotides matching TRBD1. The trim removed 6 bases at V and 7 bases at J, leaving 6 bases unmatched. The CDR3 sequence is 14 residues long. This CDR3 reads CASSYGQGGQPQHF. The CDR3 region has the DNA TGTGCCAGCAGCTACGGACAGGGGGGGCAGCCCCAGCATTTT.

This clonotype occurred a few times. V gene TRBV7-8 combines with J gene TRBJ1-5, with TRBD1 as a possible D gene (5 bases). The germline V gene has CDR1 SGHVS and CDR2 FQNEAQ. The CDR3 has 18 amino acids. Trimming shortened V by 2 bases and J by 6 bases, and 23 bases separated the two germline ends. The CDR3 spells CASSLPGTNPSLFQPQHF. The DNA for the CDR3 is TGTGCCAGCAGCTTACCCGGGACCAACCCTTCGTTATTTCAGCCCCAGCATTTT.

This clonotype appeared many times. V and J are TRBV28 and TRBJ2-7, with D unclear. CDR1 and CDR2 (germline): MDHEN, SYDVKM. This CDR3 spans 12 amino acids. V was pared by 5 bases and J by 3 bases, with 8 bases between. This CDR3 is CASSTPRYEQYF. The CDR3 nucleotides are TGTGCCAGCAGTACCCCTCGCTACGAGCAGTACTTC.

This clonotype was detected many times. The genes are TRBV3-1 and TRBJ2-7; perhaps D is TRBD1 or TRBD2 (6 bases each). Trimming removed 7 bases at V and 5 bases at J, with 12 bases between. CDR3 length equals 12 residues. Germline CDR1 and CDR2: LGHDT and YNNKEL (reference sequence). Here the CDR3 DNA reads TGTGCCAGCATAGGGGGGAACAACGAGCAGTACTTC. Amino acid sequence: CASIGGNNEQYF.

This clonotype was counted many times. The CDR3 bases are TGTGCCAGCAGTGAAGGGGGAGGTGGGTCCTACGAGCAGTACTTC. It translates to CASSEGGGGSYEQYF. This chain uses TRBV6-1 with TRBJ2-7; perhaps TRBD2 as D (6 bases). In germline, CDR1 is MNHNS, CDR2 SASEGT. This CDR3 contains 15 residues. V was clipped by 1 base and J by 1 base, with 11 bases between them.

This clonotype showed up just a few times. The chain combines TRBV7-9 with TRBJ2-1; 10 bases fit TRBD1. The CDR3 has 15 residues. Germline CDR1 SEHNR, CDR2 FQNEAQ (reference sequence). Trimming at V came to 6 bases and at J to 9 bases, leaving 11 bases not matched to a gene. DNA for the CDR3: TGTGCCAGCAGTTTGGGGACAGGGGTACTGGTTGAGCAGTTCTTC. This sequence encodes CASSLGTGVLVEQFF.

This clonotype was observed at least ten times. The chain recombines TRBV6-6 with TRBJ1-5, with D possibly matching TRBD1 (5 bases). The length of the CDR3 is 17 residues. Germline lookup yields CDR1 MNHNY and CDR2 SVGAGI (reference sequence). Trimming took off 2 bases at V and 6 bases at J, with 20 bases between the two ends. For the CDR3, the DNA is TGTGCCAGCAGTTACCTACCTGGCGGGAGGGGCTCTCAGCCCCAGCATTTT. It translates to CASSYLPGGRGSQPQHF.

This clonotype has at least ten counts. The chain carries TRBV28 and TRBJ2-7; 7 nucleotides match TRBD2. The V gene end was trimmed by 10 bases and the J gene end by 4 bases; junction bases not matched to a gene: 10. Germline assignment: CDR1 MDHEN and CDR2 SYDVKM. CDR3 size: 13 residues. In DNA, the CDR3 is TGTGCCACCATCGCCGGGACTACGTACGAGCAGTACTTC. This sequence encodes CATIAGTTYEQYF. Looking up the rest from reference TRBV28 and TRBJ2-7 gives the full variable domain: DVKVTQSSRYLVKRTGEKVFLECVQDMDHENMFWYRQDPGLGLRLIYFSYDVKMKEKGDIPEGYSVSREKKERFSLILESASTNQTSMYLCATIAGTTYEQYFGPGTRLTVT.

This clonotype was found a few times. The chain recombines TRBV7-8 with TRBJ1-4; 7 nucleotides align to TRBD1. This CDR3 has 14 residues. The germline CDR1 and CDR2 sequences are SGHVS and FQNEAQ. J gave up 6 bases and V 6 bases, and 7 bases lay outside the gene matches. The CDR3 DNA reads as TGTGCCAGCAGTCACAGGGGCGGTGATGAAAAACTGTTTTTT. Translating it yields CASSHRGGDEKLFF.

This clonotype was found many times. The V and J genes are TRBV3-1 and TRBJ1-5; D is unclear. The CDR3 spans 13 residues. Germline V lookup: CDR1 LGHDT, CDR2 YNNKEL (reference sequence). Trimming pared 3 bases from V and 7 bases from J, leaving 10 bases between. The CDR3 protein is CASSHPGAQPQHF. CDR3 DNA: TGTGCCAGCAGCCACCCGGGTGCACAGCCCCAGCATTTT.

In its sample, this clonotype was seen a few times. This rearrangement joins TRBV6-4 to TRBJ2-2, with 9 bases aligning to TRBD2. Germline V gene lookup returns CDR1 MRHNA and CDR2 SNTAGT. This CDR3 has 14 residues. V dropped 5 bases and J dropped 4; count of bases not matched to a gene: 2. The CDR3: CASSRSGSTGELFF. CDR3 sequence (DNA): TGTGCCAGCAGTCGTAGCGGGAGCACCGGGGAGCTGTTTTTT.

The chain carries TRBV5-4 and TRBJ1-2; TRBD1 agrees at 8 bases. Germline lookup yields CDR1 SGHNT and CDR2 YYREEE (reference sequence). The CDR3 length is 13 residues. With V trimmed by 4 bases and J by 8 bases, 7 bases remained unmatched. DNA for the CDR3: TGTGCCAGCAGCCTCCGGACAGGGCAGGGCTACACCTTC. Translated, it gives CASSLRTGQGYTF.

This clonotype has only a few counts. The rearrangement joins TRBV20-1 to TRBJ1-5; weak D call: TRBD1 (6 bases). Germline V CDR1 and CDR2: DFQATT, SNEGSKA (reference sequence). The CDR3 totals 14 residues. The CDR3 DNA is TGCAGCGGCTCGGGAACAGGGAGTAATCAGCCCCAGCATTTT. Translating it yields CSGSGTGSNQPQHF.

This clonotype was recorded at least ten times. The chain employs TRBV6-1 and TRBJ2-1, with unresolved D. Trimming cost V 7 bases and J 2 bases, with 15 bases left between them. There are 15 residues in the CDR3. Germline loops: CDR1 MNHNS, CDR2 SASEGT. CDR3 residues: CASTPGHGAYNEQFF. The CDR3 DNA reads TGTGCCAGCACTCCGGGCCATGGGGCCTACAATGAGCAGTTCTTC.

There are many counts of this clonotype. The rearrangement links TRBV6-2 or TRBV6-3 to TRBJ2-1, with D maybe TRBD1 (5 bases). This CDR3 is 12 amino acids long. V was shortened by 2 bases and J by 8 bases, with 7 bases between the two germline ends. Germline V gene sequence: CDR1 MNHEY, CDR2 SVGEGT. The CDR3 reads CASSYARDEQFF. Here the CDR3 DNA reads TGTGCCAGCAGTTACGCCAGGGATGAGCAGTTCTTC.

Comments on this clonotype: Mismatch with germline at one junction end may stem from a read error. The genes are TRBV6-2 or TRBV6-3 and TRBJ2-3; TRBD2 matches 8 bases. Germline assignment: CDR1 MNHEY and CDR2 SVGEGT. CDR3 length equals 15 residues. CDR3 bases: TGTGCCAGCAGTGTACGGACTAGCACTACAGATGCGCAGTATTTT. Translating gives CASSVRTSTTDAQYF.

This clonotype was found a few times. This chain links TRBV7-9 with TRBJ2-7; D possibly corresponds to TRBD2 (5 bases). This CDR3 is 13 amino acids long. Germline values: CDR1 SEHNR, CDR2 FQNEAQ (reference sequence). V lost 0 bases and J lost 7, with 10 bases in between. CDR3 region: CASSLATREEQYF. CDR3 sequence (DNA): TGTGCCAGCAGCTTAGCGACGAGGGAGGAGCAGTACTTC.

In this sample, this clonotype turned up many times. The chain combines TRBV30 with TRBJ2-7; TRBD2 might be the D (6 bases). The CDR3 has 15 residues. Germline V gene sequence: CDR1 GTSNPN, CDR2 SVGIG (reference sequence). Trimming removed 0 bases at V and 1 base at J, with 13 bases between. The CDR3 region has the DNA TGTGCCTGGAGTGTTGCCGGGAGTTGGTCCTACGAGCAGTACTTC. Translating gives CAWSVAGSWSYEQYF.

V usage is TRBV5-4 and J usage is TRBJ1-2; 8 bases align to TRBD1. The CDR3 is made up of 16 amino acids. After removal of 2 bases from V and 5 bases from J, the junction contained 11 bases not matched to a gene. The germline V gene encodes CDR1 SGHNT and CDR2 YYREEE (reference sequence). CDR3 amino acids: CASSFPDRDHSYGYTF. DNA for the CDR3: TGTGCCAGCAGCTTCCCGGACAGGGACCATTCGTATGGCTACACCTTC.